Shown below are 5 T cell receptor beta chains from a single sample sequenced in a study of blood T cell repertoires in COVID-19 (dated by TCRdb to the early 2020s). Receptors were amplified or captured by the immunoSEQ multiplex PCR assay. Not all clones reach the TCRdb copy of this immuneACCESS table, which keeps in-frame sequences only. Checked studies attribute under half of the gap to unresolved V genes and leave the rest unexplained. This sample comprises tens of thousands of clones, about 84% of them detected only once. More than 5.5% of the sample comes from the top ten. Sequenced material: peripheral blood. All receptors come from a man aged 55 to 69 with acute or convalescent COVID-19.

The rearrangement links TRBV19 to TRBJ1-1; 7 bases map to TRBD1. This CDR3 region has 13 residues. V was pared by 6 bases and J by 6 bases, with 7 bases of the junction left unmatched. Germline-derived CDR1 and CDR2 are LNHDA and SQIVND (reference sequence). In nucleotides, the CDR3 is TGTGCCAGTAGGGGACAGTTTAGTTCTGAAGCTTTCTTT. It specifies CASRGQFSSEAFF.

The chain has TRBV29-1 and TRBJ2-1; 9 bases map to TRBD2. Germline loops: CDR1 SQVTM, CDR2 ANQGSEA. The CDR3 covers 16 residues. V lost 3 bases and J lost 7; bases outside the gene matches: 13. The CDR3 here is CSVDKGGGAIGNEQFF. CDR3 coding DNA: TGCAGCGTTGATAAGGGCGGGGGGGCCATTGGGAATGAGCAGTTCTTC.

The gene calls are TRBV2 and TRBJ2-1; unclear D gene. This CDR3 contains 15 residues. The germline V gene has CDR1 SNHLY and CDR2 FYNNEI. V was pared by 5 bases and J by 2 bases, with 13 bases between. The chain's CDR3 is CASSNPLGAYNEQFF. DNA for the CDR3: TGTGCCAGCAGTAATCCACTGGGCGCCTACAATGAGCAGTTCTTC.

CDR3 protein: CASSTWTGGRETQYF. The CDR3 DNA reads TGTGCCAGCAGTACCTGGACAGGGGGCAGGGAGACCCAGTACTTC. The chain combines TRBV27 with TRBJ2-5, with 11 bases fitting TRBD1. The CDR3 contains 15 residues. V lost 5 bases to trimming and J lost 5 bases; unmatched junction nucleotides: 7. Germline CDR1 is MNHEY and CDR2 is SMNVEV (reference sequence).

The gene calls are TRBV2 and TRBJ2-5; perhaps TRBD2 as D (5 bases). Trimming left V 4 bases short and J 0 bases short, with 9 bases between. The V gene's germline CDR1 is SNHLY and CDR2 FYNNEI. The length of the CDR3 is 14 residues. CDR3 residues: CASSAGVYQETQYF. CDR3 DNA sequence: TGTGCCAGCAGTGCCGGGGTGTACCAAGAGACCCAGTACTTC.